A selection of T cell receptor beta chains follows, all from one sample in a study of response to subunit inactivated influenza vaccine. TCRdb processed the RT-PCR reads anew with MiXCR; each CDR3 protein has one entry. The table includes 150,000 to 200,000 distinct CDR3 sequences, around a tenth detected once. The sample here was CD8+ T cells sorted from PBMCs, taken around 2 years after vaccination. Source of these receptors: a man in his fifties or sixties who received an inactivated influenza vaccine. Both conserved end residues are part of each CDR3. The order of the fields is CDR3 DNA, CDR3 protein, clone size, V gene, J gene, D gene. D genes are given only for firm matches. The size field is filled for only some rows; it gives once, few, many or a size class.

TGCAGTGCTAGGTACAGGGGAAGCTCCTACGAGCAGTACTTC	CSARYRGSSYEQYF	-	TRBV20-1	TRBJ2-7	TRBD1
TGTGCCAGTGGGGACAGGCGGTACGAGCAGTACTTC	CASGDRRYEQYF	-	TRBV28	TRBJ2-7	TRBD1
TGTGCCAGCAGTTACTCGAAGGCTAGCTCCTACGAGCAGTACTTC	CASSYSKASSYEQYF	-	TRBV6-2/TRBV6-3	TRBJ2-7	-
TGCGCCAGCAGCCTATCACCATCCGGACTAGCGGGGGGGCCCTCCTACAATGAGCAGTTCTTC	CASSLSPSGLAGGPSYNEQFF	-	TRBV4-1	TRBJ2-1	TRBD2
TGTGCCACCAGCAGAGATCTTGGAGTTTCGGGGACCCAGTACTTC	CATSRDLGVSGTQYF	-	TRBV15	TRBJ2-5	-
TGTGCCAGCAGCATGGAGGGGATTTACACCGGGGAGCTGTTTTTT	CASSMEGIYTGELFF	-	TRBV7-9	TRBJ2-2	-
TGCGCCAGCAGCCAAATATGGAGCGGGGAAGAGACCCAGTACTTC	CASSQIWSGEETQYF	many	TRBV4-3	TRBJ2-5	TRBD2
TGTGCCAGCAGCAACGGGACAAAGGGTACGACAGATACGCAGTATTTT	CASSNGTKGTTDTQYF	many	TRBV21-1	TRBJ2-3	-
TGCGCCAGCAGCTTGGTTACTGGAGAGACCCAGTACTTC	CASSLVTGETQYF	-	TRBV5-1	TRBJ2-5	-
TGTGCCACCAGCAGAGGGGTGCTTGAAGAGACCTACGAGCAGTACTTC	CATSRGVLEETYEQYF	few	TRBV15	TRBJ2-7	-
TGCAGCGTCGAAGGACTAGCTTACAATGAGCAGTTCTTC	CSVEGLAYNEQFF	many	TRBV29-1	TRBJ2-1	TRBD2